The 23 T cell receptor beta chains given below trace back to one sample, sequenced in a study of blood T cell repertoires in COVID-19. Using immunoSEQ multiplex PCR, the repertoire was profiled, and TCRdb retains in-frame clones only, with some absent. The data show 150,000 to 160,000 clones, 75% to 85% seen once. The sample was peripheral blood. The receptors stem from a woman between 50 and 59 years old with acute or convalescent COVID-19.

The chain uses TRBV4-2 and TRBJ2-5, with a possible D match to TRBD2 (7 bases). CDR1 is LGHNA, CDR2 YNFKEQ, per germline. Trimming took 1 base from V and 3 from J, leaving 18 bases between them. This CDR3 comprises 17 residues. The CDR3 is CASSQVSSGGYEETQYF. The CDR3 DNA follows: TGTGCCAGCAGCCAAGTGTCTTCGGGGGGCTACGAAGAGACCCAGTACTTC.

The CDR3 loop reads CASSLAQTNGYTF. In DNA form, the CDR3 reads TGTGCCAGCAGCTTAGCGCAGACTAATGGCTACACCTTC. The chain combines TRBV13 with TRBJ1-2; D is ambiguous. The germline gives CDR1 PRHDT, CDR2 FYEKMQ (reference sequence). V was pared by 1 base and J by 6 bases, with 9 bases between. The CDR3 sequence is 13 residues long.

The chain has TRBV15 and TRBJ1-1, with TRBD1 matching over 7 bases. With V trimmed by 5 bases and J by 1 base, 7 bases remained unmatched. Germline CDR1 LNHNV, CDR2 YYDKDF (reference sequence). CDR3 length: 15 amino acids. The CDR3 loop reads CATSYTGAPNTEAFF. The DNA for the CDR3 is TGTGCCACCAGCTACACAGGGGCTCCGAACACTGAAGCTTTCTTT. The variable domain in full, completed from reference TRBV15 and TRBJ1-1, reads DAMVIQNPRYQVTQFGKPVTLSCSQTLNHNVMYWYQQKSSQAPKLLFHYYDKDFNNEADTPDNFQSRRPNTSFCFLDIRSPGLGDTAMYLCATSYTGAPNTEAFFGQGTRLTVV.

The chain links TRBV4-2 to TRBJ2-4; 7 bases line up with TRBD1. Looked up from germline, CDR1 is LGHNA and CDR2 is YNFKEQ. The J segment lost 0 bases and the V segment lost 8 bases, leaving 7 bases of the junction unmatched. The CDR3 has 15 residues. As DNA, the CDR3 is TGTGCCAGCTCTTCGGACAGGCTAGCCAAAAACATTCAGTACTTC. The encoded protein is CASSSDRLAKNIQYF.

This clone appeared a few times. V is TRBV28 and J is TRBJ1-1; TRBD1 matches 7 bases. The CDR3 consists of 15 residues. J lost 3 bases, V lost 4 bases, and 8 bases had no gene match. CDR1 is MDHEN and CDR2 is SYDVKM in the germline V gene. In DNA, the CDR3 is TGTGCCAGCAGTTCAGGAGGACAGGACTACACTGAAGCTTTCTTT. Protein: CASSSGGQDYTEAFF.

The chain has TRBV2 and TRBJ2-1; 10 bases fit TRBD2. CDR3 length equals 19 residues. Trimming removed 2 bases from V and 0 bases from J; junction bases left unmatched: 10. Looked up from germline, CDR1 is SNHLY and CDR2 is FYNNEI. The CDR3 is CASSEKGPSGSPSYNEQFF. The CDR3 nucleotides read TGTGCCAGCAGTGAAAAAGGTCCTAGCGGGAGTCCCTCCTACAATGAGCAGTTCTTC.

This chain joins TRBV3-1 (or the pseudogene TRBV3-2) and TRBJ2-5, with no clear D. This CDR3 contains 12 residues. V gave up 0 bases and J gave up 9 bases, with 8 bases separating them. The germline CDR1 and CDR2 sequences are LGHDT and YNNKEL (reference sequence). The DNA for the CDR3 is TGTGCCAGCAGCCAAGATGTCCGGGCCCAGTACTTC. Translated, it gives CASSQDVRAQYF.

The chain couples TRBV9 to TRBJ2-1; 8 bases agree with TRBD2. The CDR3 length is 16 residues. V lost 2 bases to trimming and J lost 4 bases; unmatched junction nucleotides: 8. The germline V gene has CDR1 SGDLS and CDR2 YYNGEE. The CDR3 DNA follows: TGTGCCAGCAGCGTGGGGGCGGCTAGCGGGTACAATGAGCAGTTCTTC. Translation gives CASSVGAASGYNEQFF.

The V gene is TRBV2, the J gene TRBJ1-6; D perhaps matches TRBD1 (5 bases). The CDR3 consists of 13 residues. Germline lookup yields CDR1 SNHLY and CDR2 FYNNEI. V was shortened by 7 bases and J by 7 bases, with 11 bases between the two germline ends. The CDR3 loop is CASTRGENSPLHF. Here the CDR3 DNA reads TGTGCCAGCACGCGGGGGGAAAATTCACCCCTCCACTTT.

The chain combines TRBV11-2 with TRBJ1-1; D is ambiguous. V dropped 4 bases and J dropped 7 bases, with 16 bases sitting between them. Germline V gives CDR1 SGHAT, CDR2 FQNNGV. There are 14 residues in the CDR3. For the CDR3, the DNA is TGTGCCAGCAGCTCGGGAGGCCCGGTGGATGAAGCTTTCTTT. Amino acids: CASSSGGPVDEAFF.

V usage is TRBV6-5 and J usage is TRBJ1-2; no clear D gene. Trimming removed 7 bases from V and 3 bases from J, with 6 bases in between. The germline gives CDR1 MNHEY, CDR2 SVGAGI. The CDR3 loop spans 11 amino acids. CDR3 in DNA: TGTGCCAGCACCTCCCACTATGGCTACACCTTC. Its protein product is CASTSHYGYTF.

The table lists this clone with a few counts. J is TRBJ2-7 and V is TRBV19; 8 bases fit TRBD1. The CDR3 is 13 residues long. Trimming took 4 bases from V and 5 from J; bases not matched to a gene: 4. CDR1 and CDR2 from the germline V gene are LNHDA and SQIVND (reference sequence). CDR3 amino acids: CASSNRGSDEQYF. In nucleotides, the CDR3 is TGTGCCAGTAGTAACAGGGGGTCTGACGAGCAGTACTTC.

This clone showed up just a few times. This chain connects TRBV2 to TRBJ2-1, with 12 bases identical to TRBD2. Trimming cost V 5 bases and J 6 bases; bases outside gene matches: 5. The CDR3 length is 15 residues. Looked up from germline, CDR1 is SNHLY and CDR2 is FYNNEI. The CDR3 DNA reads TGTGCCAGCAGTCCCCTAGCGGGGGGGTCCAATGAGCAGTTCTTC. Translation: CASSPLAGGSNEQFF.

The V gene is TRBV30, the J gene TRBJ2-3, with TRBD1 identical over 7 bases. In germline, CDR1 is GTSNPN, CDR2 SVGIG (reference sequence). There are 13 residues in the CDR3. V dropped 8 bases and J dropped 0; count of bases not matched to a gene: 5. CDR3 sequence reads: CAETQGSTDTQYF. The CDR3 region has the DNA TGTGCCGAAACACAGGGGAGCACAGATACGCAGTATTTT.

J is TRBJ2-2 and V is TRBV4-1; 7 nucleotides align to TRBD2. This CDR3 region has 18 residues. CDR1 is MGHRA, CDR2 YSYEKL, per germline. V lost 3 bases, J lost 3 bases, and 13 bases stayed unmatched. CDR3: CASSHSRTLGGYTGELFF. The CDR3 nucleotides read TGCGCCAGCAGCCACTCTAGGACTTTGGGAGGGTACACCGGGGAGCTGTTTTTT.

This clone has a single count. The chain is built from TRBV6-5 and TRBJ1-2; D remains unclear. Looked up from germline, CDR1 is MNHEY and CDR2 is SVGAGI. The CDR3 is 13 residues long. V was clipped by 4 bases and J by 8 bases, with 14 bases between them. The DNA for the CDR3 is TGTGCCAGCAGTTCTAACAGTGCTCCGGGCTACACCTTC. Its translation: CASSSNSAPGYTF.

The chain links TRBV4-1 to TRBJ2-3, with 11 bases that match TRBD2. CDR3 length equals 15 residues. The germline gives CDR1 MGHRA, CDR2 YSYEKL. Trimming at V came to 3 bases and at J to 3 bases, leaving 2 bases not matched to a gene. CDR3 in amino acids: CASSHSGGATDTQYF. CDR3 DNA sequence: TGCGCCAGCAGCCATAGCGGGGGGGCAACAGATACGCAGTATTTT.

This clone has a handful of counts. The chain combines TRBV10-2 with TRBJ1-3; a weak D match, TRBD1 (6 bases). Germline CDR1 reads WSHSY; CDR2 reads SAAADI. The ends were cut back, 7 bases at V and 0 bases at J, with 13 bases in the middle. The CDR3 consists of 15 residues. CDR3 sequence (DNA): TGCGCCAGCACCGGAAGGGGGATCTCTGGAAACACCATATATTTT. This translates into CASTGRGISGNTIYF.

The V and J genes are TRBV2 and TRBJ1-6; D is possibly TRBD1 (6 bases). Deletions cut 5 bases from V and 9 bases from J, with 14 bases between. Germline V gene lookup returns CDR1 SNHLY and CDR2 FYNNEI. The CDR3 is made up of 14 amino acids. CDR3 sequence: CASSFRQEASPLHF. Written as DNA, the CDR3 is TGTGCCAGCAGTTTTCGACAGGAGGCTTCACCCCTCCACTTT.

V gene TRBV2 combines with J gene TRBJ2-7; D is uncertain. The CDR3 spans 16 residues. Per germline, CDR1 SNHLY and CDR2 FYNNEI. The ends were cut back, 6 bases at V and 2 bases at J, with 20 bases in the middle. Written as DNA, the CDR3 is TGTGCCAGCAGGGAACCCGGGTTGCAGCGACCCTACGAGCAGTACTTC. Amino acids: CASREPGLQRPYEQYF.

This chain links TRBV5-1 with TRBJ2-1, with 12 nucleotides matching TRBD2. Germline CDR1 SGHRS, CDR2 YFSETQ. The length of the CDR3 is 15 residues. Trimming cost V 4 bases and J 3 bases; bases outside gene matches: 2. This chain's CDR3 is CASSRTSGDYNEQFF. In DNA form, the CDR3 reads TGCGCCAGCAGCAGGACTAGCGGGGACTACAATGAGCAGTTCTTC. Using reference TRBV5-1 and TRBJ2-1 for the parts outside the CDR3, the full variable domain is KAGVTQTPRYLIKTRGQQVTLSCSPISGHRSVSWYQQTPGQGLQFLFEYFSETQRNKGNFPGRFSGRQFSNSRSEMNVSTLELGDSALYLCASSRTSGDYNEQFFGPGTRLTVL.

V and J are TRBV6-5 and TRBJ2-2; possible D gene TRBD2, 6 bases. V dropped 8 bases and J dropped 7 bases, with 20 bases sitting between them. The germline gives CDR1 MNHEY, CDR2 SVGAGI. The CDR3 contains 15 residues. Here the CDR3 reads CASHKGVAENGELFF. The CDR3 nucleotides read TGTGCCAGCCATAAAGGGGTAGCGGAAAACGGGGAGCTGTTTTTT.

This rearrangement joins TRBV7-5 to TRBJ1-1; the D call in the table, TRBD1, was not verified against the DNA. TRBV7-5 is a documented pseudogene. The CDR3 loop spans 16 amino acids. CDR3: CARSLGRDRADTEAFF. The DNA of the CDR3 is TGTGCCAGAAGCTTAGGTCGCGACAGGGCGGACACTGAAGCTTTCTTT.